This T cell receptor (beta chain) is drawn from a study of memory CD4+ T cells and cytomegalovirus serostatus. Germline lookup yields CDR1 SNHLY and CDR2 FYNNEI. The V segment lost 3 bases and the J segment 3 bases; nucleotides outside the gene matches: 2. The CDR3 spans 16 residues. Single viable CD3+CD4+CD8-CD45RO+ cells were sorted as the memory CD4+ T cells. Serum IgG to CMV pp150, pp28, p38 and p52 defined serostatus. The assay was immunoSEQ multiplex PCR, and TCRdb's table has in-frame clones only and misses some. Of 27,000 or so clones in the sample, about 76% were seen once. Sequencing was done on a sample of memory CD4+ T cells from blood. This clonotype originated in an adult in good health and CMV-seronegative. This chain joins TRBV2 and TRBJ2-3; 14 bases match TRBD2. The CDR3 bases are TGTGCCAGCAGTGAGGGACTAGCGGGGGAAACAGATACGCAGTATTTT. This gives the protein CASSEGLAGETDTQYF.